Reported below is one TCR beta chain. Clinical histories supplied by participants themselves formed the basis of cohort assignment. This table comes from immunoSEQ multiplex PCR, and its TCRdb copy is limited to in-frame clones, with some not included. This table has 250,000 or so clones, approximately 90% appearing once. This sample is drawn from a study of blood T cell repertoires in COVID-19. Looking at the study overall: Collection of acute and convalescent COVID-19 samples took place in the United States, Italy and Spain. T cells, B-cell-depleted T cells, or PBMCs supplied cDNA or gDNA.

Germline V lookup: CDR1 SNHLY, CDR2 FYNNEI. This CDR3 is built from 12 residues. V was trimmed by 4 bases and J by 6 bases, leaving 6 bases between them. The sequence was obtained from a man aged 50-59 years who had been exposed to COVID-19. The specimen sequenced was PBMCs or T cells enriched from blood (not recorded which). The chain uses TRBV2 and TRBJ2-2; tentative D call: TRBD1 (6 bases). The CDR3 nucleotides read TGTGCCAGCAGTGGACAGGCCGGGGAGCTGTTTTTT. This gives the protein CASSGQAGELFF.